This TCR beta chain was recorded in a study of identical twins. The CDR3 is made up of 14 amino acids. V was trimmed by 0 bases and J by 7 bases, leaving 7 bases between them. The germline CDR1 and CDR2 sequences are LGHNA and YNFKEQ. The cDNA had a unique molecular identifier and a template-switch universal primer site. TCRdb fed the 5' RACE reads into MiXCR, producing one record per CDR3 protein. The sample lists about 530,000 distinct CDR3 sequences, about 20% occurring once. Separately, the same data were catalogued under a study of yellow fever vaccine responses in identical twins.

The J gene is TRBJ1-6, the V gene TRBV4-2; D gene unclear. The sequenced sample was CD4+ T cells sorted from blood. This clonotype originated in a woman between 18 and 29 years old in good health. The CDR3 region is CASSQDRMNSPLHF. The CDR3 region has the DNA TGTGCCAGCAGCCAAGATAGGATGAATTCACCCCTCCACTTT.